The 27 T cell receptor beta chains listed next were all sequenced from one sample in a study of CD8 T cells in ankylosing spondylitis. TCRdb recomputed calls from the 5' RACE reads with MiXCR, one row per CDR3 protein. The sample contains a few hundred thousand distinct CDR3 sequences, roughly 18% of which appear only once. Sequenced: blood, either unsorted or a sorted T cell fraction (not recorded which). All receptors derive from a male donor with ankylosing spondylitis or in good health (not recorded which).

V gene TRBV7-9 combines with J gene TRBJ2-5; 13 nucleotides line up with TRBD2. The V and J ends lost 5 bases and 5 bases, in that order; junction bases with no gene match: 8. CDR1 and CDR2 (germline): SEHNR, FQNEAQ (reference sequence). The length of the CDR3 is 16 residues. As DNA, the CDR3 is TGTGCCAGCAGCGCCACTAGCGGGAGGGCCTTTGAGACCCAGTACTTC. Amino acid sequence: CASSATSGRAFETQYF.

The chain couples TRBV29-1 to TRBJ2-2, with unresolved D. Germline CDR1 SQVTM, CDR2 ANQGSEA. Trimming took 7 bases from V and 6 from J, leaving 12 bases between them. This CDR3 region has 12 residues. The CDR3 here is CSGGDHPGELFF. DNA of the CDR3: TGCAGCGGCGGCGACCACCCCGGGGAGCTGTTTTTT.

This clonotype was detected ten times or more. The genes are TRBV29-1 and TRBJ2-1; D perhaps matches TRBD2 (5 bases). In germline, CDR1 is SQVTM, CDR2 ANQGSEA. The CDR3 is 11 residues long. Trimming pared 7 bases from V and 9 bases from J, leaving 13 bases between. CDR3 region: CSAQLEGEQFF. For the CDR3, the DNA is TGCAGCGCCCAACTAGAGGGTGAGCAGTTCTTC.

The chain uses TRBV4-1 and TRBJ2-7; D unclear. The CDR3 is 14 residues long. The V gene's germline CDR1 is MGHRA and CDR2 YSYEKL. The V gene lost 1 base and the J gene lost 2 bases, with 9 bases spanning the gap. CDR3 region: CASSQVDQTYEQYF. The CDR3 bases are TGCGCCAGCAGCCAAGTTGACCAAACCTACGAGCAGTACTTC.

The chain joins TRBV25-1 to TRBJ2-3; the match to TRBD2 covers 8 bases. The CDR3 runs to 17 residues. Trimming cost V 3 bases and J 5 bases; bases outside gene matches: 13. Germline CDR1 is MGHDK and CDR2 is SYGVNS. For the CDR3, the DNA is TGTGCCAGCAGTGATCCGTCCTATCGGGAGGGCCTAGATACGCAGTATTTT. Protein: CASSDPSYREGLDTQYF.

This clonotype was detected ten times or more. The J gene is TRBJ2-1, the V gene TRBV12-3 or TRBV12-4; 8 bases agree with TRBD2. The V segment lost 5 bases and the J segment 2 bases; nucleotides outside the gene matches: 5. This CDR3 spans 15 amino acids. DNA for the CDR3: TGTGCCAGCAGTACGGGCGGGAGGACCTACAATGAGCAGTTCTTC. It codes for CASSTGGRTYNEQFF.

This clonotype was observed many times. This chain uses TRBV7-9 with TRBJ2-1, with TRBD2 matching over 11 bases. The germline V gene has CDR1 SEHNR and CDR2 FQNEAQ (reference sequence). Trimming removed 3 bases from V and 4 bases from J; junction bases left unmatched: 2. The length of the CDR3 is 15 residues. This chain's CDR3 is CASSLTSGIYNEQFF. The CDR3, as DNA: TGTGCCAGCAGCTTGACTAGCGGGATTTACAATGAGCAGTTCTTC. The variable domain in full, with the rest retrieved from reference TRBV7-9 and TRBJ2-1, is DTGVSQNPRHKITKRGQNVTFRCDPISEHNRLYWYRQTLGQGPEFLTYFQNEAQLEKSRLLSDRFSAERPKGSFSTLEIQRTEQGDSAMYLCASSLTSGIYNEQFFGPGTRLTVL.

The V call is TRBV29-1, the J call TRBJ2-1, with 11 bases identical to TRBD2. V shed 4 bases, J shed 7 bases, and the junction held 15 bases outside the gene matches. CDR1 and CDR2 from the germline V gene are SQVTM and ANQGSEA. This CDR3 is 17 amino acids long. The CDR3 DNA follows: TGCAGCGTTGCCACCCCCGGGACTAGCGGCGCGGGAAATGAGCAGTTCTTC. This translates into CSVATPGTSGAGNEQFF.

There are a few counts of this clonotype. The rearrangement joins TRBV4-1 to TRBJ2-7, with D maybe TRBD2 (6 bases). Germline V lookup: CDR1 MGHRA, CDR2 YSYEKL. V was trimmed by 2 bases and J by 2 bases, leaving 13 bases between them. The CDR3 totals 15 residues. As DNA, the CDR3 is TGCGCCAGCAGCCAATGGGGGGACGGAACCTACGAGCAGTACTTC. It encodes CASSQWGDGTYEQYF.

The chain has TRBV21-1 and TRBJ2-6. TRBV21-1 represents a pseudogene. The CDR3 consists of 13 residues. CDR3 region: CAKTGPGANVLTF. In DNA, the CDR3 is TGTGCCAAAACAGGGCCTGGGGCCAACGTCCTGACTTTC.

The chain combines TRBV12-3 or TRBV12-4 with TRBJ2-2; D might be TRBD2 (5 bases). CDR3 length: 14 residues. Trimming stripped 3 bases from V and 5 bases from J, with 10 bases between. CDR3 nucleotide sequence: TGTGCCAGCAGTTTCGGATCGGGAACCGGGGAGCTGTTTTTT. Its translation: CASSFGSGTGELFF.

The chain links TRBV10-3 to TRBJ1-6; maybe TRBD1 (6 bases). The CDR3 loop spans 18 amino acids. The ends were cut back, 1 base at V and 12 bases at J, with 25 bases in the middle. Germline lookup yields CDR1 ENHRY and CDR2 SYGVKD. The CDR3 region has the DNA TGTGCCATCAGTGAGTACACTCAAATACAGGGAAGGAGGGGACCCCTCCACTTT. Encoded protein: CAISEYTQIQGRRGPLHF.

This clonotype was picked up one time. This rearrangement joins TRBV7-2 to TRBJ1-4; D ambiguous. Germline CDR1 reads SGHTA; CDR2 reads FQGNSA. The CDR3 covers 13 residues. The V and J ends lost 5 bases and 8 bases respectively, with 12 bases between them. The CDR3 DNA reads as TGTGCCAGCAGCCCAGCCCATCGAGAAAAACTGTTTTTT. The encoded protein is CASSPAHREKLFF.

The rearrangement joins TRBV27 to TRBJ2-7, with D uncertain. Between the trimmed V and J ends, which lost 2 bases and 0 bases, there was a span of 14 bases. Germline CDR1 is MNHEY and CDR2 is SMNVEV (reference sequence). CDR3 length equals 16 residues. For the CDR3, the DNA is TGTGCCAGCAGTTTAGAGTGGGCGGAAAGCTCCTACGAGCAGTACTTC. Its protein is CASSLEWAESSYEQYF.

This clonotype turned up a few times. DNA for the CDR3: TGTGCCAGCAGCCTATTGATGACTAGCGGGTTCAATGAGCAGTTCTTC. Protein sequence: CASSLLMTSGFNEQFF. The chain employs TRBV5-6 and TRBJ2-1; the match to TRBD2 covers 10 bases. V lost 4 bases, J lost 6 bases, and 10 bases stayed unmatched. Germline values: CDR1 SGHDT, CDR2 YYEEEE. The CDR3 totals 16 residues.

In its sample, this clonotype was seen many times. The rearrangement links TRBV27 to TRBJ2-1; D might be TRBD2 (6 bases). The germline CDR1 and CDR2 sequences are MNHEY and SMNVEV (reference sequence). V was shortened by 0 bases and J by 4 bases, with 10 bases between the two germline ends. The CDR3 contains 15 residues. CDR3 in amino acids: CASSLSGGTYNEQFF. Written as DNA, the CDR3 is TGTGCCAGCAGTTTATCTGGCGGGACGTACAATGAGCAGTTCTTC.

V usage is TRBV20-1 and J usage is TRBJ2-1; 10 bases match TRBD2. CDR3 size: 16 residues. Germline CDR1 reads DFQATT; CDR2 reads SNEGSKA (reference sequence). V shed 5 bases and J 7 bases; nucleotides not matched to a gene: 14. The CDR3 sequence: CSAGHPGLAPGNEQFF. DNA of the CDR3: TGCAGTGCTGGACACCCGGGACTAGCGCCGGGTAATGAGCAGTTCTTC.

This clonotype was observed a few times. The CDR3 DNA reads TGTGCCTTGCGGGGACTAGCGGGAGACAGAACAGATACGCAGTATTTT. This sequence encodes CALRGLAGDRTDTQYF. This chain joins TRBV10-3 and TRBJ2-3, with TRBD2 identical over 14 bases. The CDR3 spans 16 residues. Trimming cost V 11 bases and J 3 bases; bases outside gene matches: 10. Per germline, CDR1 ENHRY and CDR2 SYGVKD.

This clonotype was counted a few times. The CDR3 spells CASRGQGADTQYF. DNA for the CDR3: TGTGCCAGCAGGGGACAGGGGGCAGATACGCAGTATTTT. The chain links TRBV7-3 to TRBJ2-3; TRBD1 matches at 11 bases. The CDR3 contains 13 residues. Germline values: CDR1 SGHTA, CDR2 FQGTGA. V dropped 6 bases and J dropped 4; count of bases not matched to a gene: 0. Complete variable domain (other parts from reference TRBV7-3 and TRBJ2-3): GAGVSQTPSNKVTEKGKYVELRCDPISGHTALYWYRQSLGQGPEFLIYFQGTGAADDSGLPNDRFFAVRPEGSVSTLKIQRTERGDSAVYLCASRGQGADTQYFGPGTRLTVL.

The rearrangement uses TRBV29-1 and TRBJ2-1; D is undetermined. The V end lost 6 bases, the J end lost 0 bases, and 12 bases lay between the germline ends. Germline-derived CDR1 and CDR2 are SQVTM and ANQGSEA. The CDR3 contains 14 residues. The CDR3 bases are TGCAGCGTCGTCGACCAAAGCTCCTACAATGAGCAGTTCTTC. As protein: CSVVDQSSYNEQFF.

The genes are TRBV7-2 and TRBJ2-7; 7 nucleotides agree with TRBD2. CDR3 size: 17 residues. Trimming took 4 bases from V and 2 from J; bases not matched to a gene: 14. Germline V gene lookup returns CDR1 SGHTA and CDR2 FQGNSA. The CDR3 is CASSSPVRASGTYEQYF. In DNA form, the CDR3 reads TGTGCCAGCAGCTCCCCCGTTCGGGCTAGCGGAACCTACGAGCAGTACTTC.

This clonotype was seen a few times. The chain uses TRBV4-3 and TRBJ2-1, with a tentative D call TRBD1 (6 bases). V lost 1 base to trimming and J lost 8 bases, with 9 bases between them. CDR3 length: 13 amino acids. Germline V gives CDR1 LGHNA, CDR2 YSLEER. The CDR3 loop is CASSQGGRDEQFF. The CDR3 bases are TGCGCCAGCAGCCAAGGGGGGCGCGATGAGCAGTTCTTC.

V is TRBV7-9 and J is TRBJ2-1; D remains unclear. V dropped 3 bases and J dropped 8 bases, with 14 bases sitting between them. The CDR3 runs 14 residues. Germline V gives CDR1 SEHNR, CDR2 FQNEAQ (reference sequence). The CDR3, as DNA: TGTGCCAGCAGCTTCCGGACGGACGAACATGAGCAGTTCTTC. Its translation is CASSFRTDEHEQFF.

This clonotype was counted a few times. This chain connects TRBV12-3 or TRBV12-4 to TRBJ2-3; D is uncertain. V was clipped by 2 bases and J by 3 bases, with 9 bases between them. This CDR3 contains 14 residues. The CDR3 reads CASSLPLETDTQYF. The CDR3 nucleotides are TGTGCCAGCAGTTTACCGCTGGAGACAGATACGCAGTATTTT.

The chain combines TRBV7-9 with TRBJ2-5; D uncertain. This CDR3 spans 12 amino acids. Trimming cost V 3 bases and J 5 bases, with 7 bases left between them. Germline CDR1 reads SEHNR; CDR2 reads FQNEAQ (reference sequence). The CDR3 is CASSLDFETQYF. CDR3 nucleotide sequence: TGTGCCAGCAGCTTGGATTTCGAGACCCAGTACTTC.

The V gene is TRBV4-3, the J gene TRBJ2-7; TRBD2 aligns across 8 bases. Trimming cost V 1 base and J 5 bases; bases outside gene matches: 4. Per germline, CDR1 LGHNA and CDR2 YSLEER. The CDR3 contains 14 residues. The CDR3 nucleotides read TGCGCCAGCAGCCAAGGAACGGGAGGGGACGAGCAGTACTTC. As protein: CASSQGTGGDEQYF.

This clonotype was seen a handful of times. This sequence joins TRBV3-1 and TRBJ2-5; 7 bases fit TRBD2. V was pared by 3 bases and J by 2 bases, with 18 bases of the junction left unmatched. Germline V gene data show CDR1 as LGHDT and CDR2 as YNNKEL (reference sequence). This CDR3 is built from 19 residues. CDR3 in DNA: TGTGCCAGCAGCCACCTACTAGTGGGGGGGATGGGGTTACAAGAGACCCAGTACTTC. It codes for CASSHLLVGGMGLQETQYF.